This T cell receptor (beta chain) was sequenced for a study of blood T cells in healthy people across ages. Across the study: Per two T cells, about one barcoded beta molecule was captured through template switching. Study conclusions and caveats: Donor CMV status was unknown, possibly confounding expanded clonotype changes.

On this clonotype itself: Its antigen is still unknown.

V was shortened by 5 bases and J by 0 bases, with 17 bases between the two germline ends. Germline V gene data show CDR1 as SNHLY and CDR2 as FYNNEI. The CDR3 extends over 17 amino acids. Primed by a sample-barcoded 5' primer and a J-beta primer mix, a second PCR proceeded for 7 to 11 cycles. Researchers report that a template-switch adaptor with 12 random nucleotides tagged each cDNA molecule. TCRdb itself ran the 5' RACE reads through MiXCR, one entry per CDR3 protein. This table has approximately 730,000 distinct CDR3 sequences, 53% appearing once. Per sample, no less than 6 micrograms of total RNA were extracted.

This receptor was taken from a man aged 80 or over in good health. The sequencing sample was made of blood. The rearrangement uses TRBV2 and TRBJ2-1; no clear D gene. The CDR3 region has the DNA TGTGCCAGCAGTACCACTCCCCCTGGAAGCTCCTACAATGAGCAGTTCTTC. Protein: CASSTTPPGSSYNEQFF.